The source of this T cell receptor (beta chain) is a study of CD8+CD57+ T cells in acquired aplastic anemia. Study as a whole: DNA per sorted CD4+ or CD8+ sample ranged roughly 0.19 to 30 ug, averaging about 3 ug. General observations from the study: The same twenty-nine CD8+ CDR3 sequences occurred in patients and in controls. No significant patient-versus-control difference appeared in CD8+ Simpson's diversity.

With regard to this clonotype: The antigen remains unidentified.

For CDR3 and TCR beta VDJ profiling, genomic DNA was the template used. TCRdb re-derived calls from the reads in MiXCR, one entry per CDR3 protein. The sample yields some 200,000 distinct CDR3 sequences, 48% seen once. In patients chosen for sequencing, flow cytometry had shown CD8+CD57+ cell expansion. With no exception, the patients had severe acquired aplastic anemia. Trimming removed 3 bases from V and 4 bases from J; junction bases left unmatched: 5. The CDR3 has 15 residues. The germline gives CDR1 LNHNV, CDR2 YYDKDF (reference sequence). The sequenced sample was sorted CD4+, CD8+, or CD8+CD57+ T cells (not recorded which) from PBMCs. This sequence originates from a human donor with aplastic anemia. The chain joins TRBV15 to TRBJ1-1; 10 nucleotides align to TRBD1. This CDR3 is CATSRRQGAGTEAFF. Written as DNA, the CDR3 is TGTGCCACCAGCAGGAGACAGGGGGCTGGCACTGAAGCTTTCTTT.